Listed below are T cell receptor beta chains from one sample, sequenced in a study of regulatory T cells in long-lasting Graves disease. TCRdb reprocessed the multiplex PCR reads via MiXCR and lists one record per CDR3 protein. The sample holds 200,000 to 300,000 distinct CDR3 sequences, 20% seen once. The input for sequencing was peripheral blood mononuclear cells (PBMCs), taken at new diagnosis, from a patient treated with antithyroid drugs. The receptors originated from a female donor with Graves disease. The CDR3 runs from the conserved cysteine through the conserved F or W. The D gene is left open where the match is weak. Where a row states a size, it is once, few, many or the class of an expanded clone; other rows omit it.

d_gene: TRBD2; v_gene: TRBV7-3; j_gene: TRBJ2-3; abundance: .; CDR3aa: CASSPGTSGGGRYTQYF; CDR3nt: TGTGCCAGCAGTCCGGGGACTAGCGGGGGCGGAAGGTATACGCAGTATTTT
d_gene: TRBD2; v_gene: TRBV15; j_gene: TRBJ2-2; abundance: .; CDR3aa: CATSRDPGTSGVNTGELFF; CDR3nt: TGTGCCACCAGCAGAGATCCCGGGACTAGCGGGGTGAACACCGGGGAGCTGTTTTTT
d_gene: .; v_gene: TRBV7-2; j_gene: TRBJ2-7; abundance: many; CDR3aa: CASSTSSAYEQYF; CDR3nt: TGTGCCAGCAGCACCTCCAGTGCCTACGAGCAGTACTTC
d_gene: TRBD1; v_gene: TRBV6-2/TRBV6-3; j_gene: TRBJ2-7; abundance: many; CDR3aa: CASSYSGDRGRHEQYF; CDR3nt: TGTGCCAGCAGTTACTCGGGTGACAGGGGGCGGCACGAGCAGTACTTC
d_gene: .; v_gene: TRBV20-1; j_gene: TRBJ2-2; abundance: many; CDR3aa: CSAQPGLANTGELFF; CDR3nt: TGCAGTGCTCAGCCAGGGCTAGCGAACACCGGGGAGCTGTTTTTT
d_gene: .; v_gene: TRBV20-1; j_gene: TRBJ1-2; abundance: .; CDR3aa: CSASDSNYGYTF; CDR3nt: TGCAGTGCTTCCGACAGCAACTATGGCTACACCTTC
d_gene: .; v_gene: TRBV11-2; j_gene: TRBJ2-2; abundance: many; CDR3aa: CASSLAGWAANTGELFF; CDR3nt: TGTGCCAGCAGCTTAGCAGGTTGGGCAGCGAACACCGGGGAGCTGTTTTTT
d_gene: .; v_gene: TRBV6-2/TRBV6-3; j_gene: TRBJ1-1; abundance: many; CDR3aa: CASSPSPGTEAFF; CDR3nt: TGTGCCAGCAGCCCCTCTCCAGGGACTGAAGCTTTCTTT
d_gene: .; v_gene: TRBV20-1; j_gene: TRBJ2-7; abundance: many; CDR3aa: CSASPGNYEQYF; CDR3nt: TGCAGTGCTAGTCCGGGTAACTACGAGCAGTACTTC
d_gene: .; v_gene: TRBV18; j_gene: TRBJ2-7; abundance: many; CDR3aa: CASSPPFLGRVADEQYF; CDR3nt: TGTGCCAGCTCACCACCGTTTCTTGGCAGGGTGGCGGACGAGCAGTACTTC
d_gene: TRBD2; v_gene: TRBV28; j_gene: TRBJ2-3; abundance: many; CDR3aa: CASSTTSSGRAVDTQYF; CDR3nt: TGTGCCAGCAGTACCACATCTAGCGGGAGGGCGGTAGATACGCAGTATTTT
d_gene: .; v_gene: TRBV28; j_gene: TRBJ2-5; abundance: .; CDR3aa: CASSLPGGREFEETQYF; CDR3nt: TGTGCCAGCAGTTTACCCGGGGGGCGGGAGTTCGAAGAGACCCAGTACTTC
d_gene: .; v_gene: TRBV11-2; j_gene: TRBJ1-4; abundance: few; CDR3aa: CASSLDEGSNEKLFF; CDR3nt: TGTGCCAGCAGCTTAGATGAGGGGAGTAATGAAAAACTGTTTTTT
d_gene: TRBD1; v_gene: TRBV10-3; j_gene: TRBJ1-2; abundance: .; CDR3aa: CAISEAWGQGGKYTF; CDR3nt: TGTGCCATCAGTGAGGCGTGGGGTCAGGGGGGGAAGTACACCTTC
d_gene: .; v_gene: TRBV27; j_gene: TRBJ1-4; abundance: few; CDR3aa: CASSAGNSDPWEKLFF; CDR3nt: TGTGCCAGCAGTGCAGGGAACAGCGACCCCTGGGAAAAACTGTTTTTT
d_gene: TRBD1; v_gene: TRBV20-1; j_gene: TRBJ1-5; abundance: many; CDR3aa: CSAGGQYSNQPQHF; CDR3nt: TGCAGTGCGGGGGGACAGTATAGCAATCAGCCCCAGCATTTT
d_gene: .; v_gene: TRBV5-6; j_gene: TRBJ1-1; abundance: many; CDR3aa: CASSWGRMDTEAFF; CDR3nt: TGTGCCAGCAGCTGGGGGCGAATGGACACTGAAGCTTTCTTT
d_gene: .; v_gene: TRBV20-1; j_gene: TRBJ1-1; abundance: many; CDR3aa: CSARDLEQGPEAFF; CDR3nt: TGCAGTGCTAGAGATCTCGAGCAGGGGCCTGAAGCTTTCTTT
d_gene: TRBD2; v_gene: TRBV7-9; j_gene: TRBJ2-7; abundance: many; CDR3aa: CASKSGTSGSRSYEQYF; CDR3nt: TGTGCCAGCAAATCCGGGACTAGCGGGAGTCGGTCCTACGAGCAGTACTTC
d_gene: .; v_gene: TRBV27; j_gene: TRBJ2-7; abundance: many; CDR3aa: CASSLKGSHEQYF; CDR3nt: TGTGCCAGCAGTTTAAAGGGGTCCCACGAGCAGTACTTC
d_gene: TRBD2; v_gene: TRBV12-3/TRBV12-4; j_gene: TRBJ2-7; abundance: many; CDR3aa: CASSLGDRLAAYEQYF; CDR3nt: TGTGCCAGCAGTTTGGGGGACCGACTAGCGGCGTACGAGCAGTACTTC
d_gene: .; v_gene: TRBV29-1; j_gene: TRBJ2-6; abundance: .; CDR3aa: CSVVSANSGANVLTF; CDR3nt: TGCAGCGTTGTGTCAGCAAACTCTGGGGCCAACGTCCTGACTTTC
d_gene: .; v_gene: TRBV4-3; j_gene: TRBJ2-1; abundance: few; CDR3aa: CASSQGGAGPPYNEQFF; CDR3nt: TGCGCCAGCAGCCAAGGGGGGGCAGGCCCTCCCTACAATGAGCAGTTCTTC
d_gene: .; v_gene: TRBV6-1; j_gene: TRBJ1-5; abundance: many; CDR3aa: CASSPQGNNQPQHF; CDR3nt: TGTGCCAGCAGCCCCCAGGGGAACAATCAGCCCCAGCATTTT
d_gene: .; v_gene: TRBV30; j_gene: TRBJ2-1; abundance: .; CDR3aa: CAWIGTSYNEQFF; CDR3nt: TGTGCCTGGATTGGAACCTCCTACAATGAGCAGTTCTTC
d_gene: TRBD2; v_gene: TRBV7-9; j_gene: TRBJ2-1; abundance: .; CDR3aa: CASIKAGGGNEQFF; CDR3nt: TGTGCCAGCATCAAGGCGGGGGGCGGGAATGAGCAGTTCTTC
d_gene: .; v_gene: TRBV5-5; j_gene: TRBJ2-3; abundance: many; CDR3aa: CASSLATDTDTQYF; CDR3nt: TGTGCCAGCAGCTTGGCTACAGACACAGATACGCAGTATTTT
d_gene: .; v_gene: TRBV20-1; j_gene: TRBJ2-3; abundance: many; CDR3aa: CSARPSVDTQYF; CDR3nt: TGCAGTGCTAGACCTAGCGTGGATACGCAGTATTTT
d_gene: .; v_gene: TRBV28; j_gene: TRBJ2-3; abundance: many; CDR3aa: CASSLRGRGTDTQYF; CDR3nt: TGTGCCAGCAGCTTAAGAGGTCGAGGCACAGATACGCAGTATTTT
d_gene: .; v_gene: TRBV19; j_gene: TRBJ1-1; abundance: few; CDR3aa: CASSHTGGNTEAFF; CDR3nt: TGTGCCAGTAGTCACACAGGCGGGAACACTGAAGCTTTCTTT
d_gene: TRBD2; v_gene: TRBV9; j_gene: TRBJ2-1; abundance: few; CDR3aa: CASSVDSLAGGRSSYNEQFF; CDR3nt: TGTGCCAGCAGCGTAGATTCCCTAGCGGGGGGCCGAAGCTCCTACAATGAGCAGTTCTTC
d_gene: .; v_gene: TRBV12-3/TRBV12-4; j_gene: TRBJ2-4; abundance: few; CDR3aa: CASSLRQPGKNIQYF; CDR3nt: TGTGCCAGCAGTTTAAGGCAGCCTGGGAAAAACATTCAGTACTTC
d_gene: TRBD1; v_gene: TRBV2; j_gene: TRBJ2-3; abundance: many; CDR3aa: CASRGQGYFTDTQYF; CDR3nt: TGTGCCAGCAGAGGACAGGGATACTTCACAGATACGCAGTATTTT
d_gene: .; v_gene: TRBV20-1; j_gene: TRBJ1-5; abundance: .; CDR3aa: CSASLDSGFNQPQHF; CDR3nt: TGCAGTGCTAGCCTGGACAGTGGTTTCAATCAGCCCCAGCATTTT
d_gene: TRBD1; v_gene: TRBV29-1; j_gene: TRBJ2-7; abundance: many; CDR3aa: CSVGLGQGMDEQYF; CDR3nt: TGCAGCGTTGGGTTGGGACAGGGGATGGATGAGCAGTACTTC
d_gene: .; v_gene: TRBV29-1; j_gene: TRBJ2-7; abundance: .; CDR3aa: CSVEEGPYEQYF; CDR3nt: TGCAGCGTTGAAGAAGGGCCCTACGAGCAGTACTTC
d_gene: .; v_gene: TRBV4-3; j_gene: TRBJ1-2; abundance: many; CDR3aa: CASSPSGRVGYGYTF; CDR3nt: TGCGCCAGCAGCCCAAGTGGGAGGGTCGGGTATGGCTACACCTTC
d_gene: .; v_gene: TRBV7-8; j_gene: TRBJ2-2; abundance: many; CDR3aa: CASSLYFGELFF; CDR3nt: TGTGCCAGCAGCTTGTATTTCGGGGAGCTGTTTTTT
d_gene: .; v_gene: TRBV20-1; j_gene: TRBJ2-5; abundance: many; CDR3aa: CSAKPSEYRETQYF; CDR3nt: TGCAGTGCAAAGCCTAGCGAGTACCGGGAGACCCAGTACTTC
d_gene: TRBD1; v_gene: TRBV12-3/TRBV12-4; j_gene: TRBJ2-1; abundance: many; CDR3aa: CASRRQGFSNEQFF; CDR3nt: TGTGCCAGCAGACGACAGGGTTTTAGCAATGAGCAGTTCTTC
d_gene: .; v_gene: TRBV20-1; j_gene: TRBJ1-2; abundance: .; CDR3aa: CSVPDSARGYTF; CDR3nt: TGCAGTGTTCCCGATAGTGCCCGAGGCTACACCTTC
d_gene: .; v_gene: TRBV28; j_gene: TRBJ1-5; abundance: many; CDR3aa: CATRQVGGNQPQHF; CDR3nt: TGTGCCACAAGACAGGTTGGTGGCAATCAGCCCCAGCATTTT
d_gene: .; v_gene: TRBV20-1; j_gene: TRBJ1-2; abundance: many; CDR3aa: CSADNTGLNYGYTF; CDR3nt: TGCAGTGCTGACAACACTGGATTAAACTATGGCTACACCTTC
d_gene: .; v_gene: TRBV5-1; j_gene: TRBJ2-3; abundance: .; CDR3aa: CASSLEQGPRSDTQYF; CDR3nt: TGCGCCAGCAGCTTGGAACAGGGCCCCCGCTCAGATACGCAGTATTTT
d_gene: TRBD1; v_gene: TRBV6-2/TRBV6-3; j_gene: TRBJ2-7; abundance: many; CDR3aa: CASRKQGSDEQYF; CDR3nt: TGTGCCAGCAGAAAACAGGGGTCTGATGAGCAGTACTTC
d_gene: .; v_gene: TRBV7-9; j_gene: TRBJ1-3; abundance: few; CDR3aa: CASSGGGNTIYF; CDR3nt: TGTGCCAGCAGCGGAGGTGGAAACACCATATATTTT
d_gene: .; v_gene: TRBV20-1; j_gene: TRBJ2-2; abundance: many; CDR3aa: CSAWRPGGTGELFF; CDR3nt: TGCAGTGCTTGGCGTCCCGGGGGCACCGGGGAGCTGTTTTTT
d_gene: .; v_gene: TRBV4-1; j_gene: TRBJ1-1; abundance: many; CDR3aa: CASSADSQAFF; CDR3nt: TGCGCCAGCAGCGCGGACAGTCAAGCTTTCTTT